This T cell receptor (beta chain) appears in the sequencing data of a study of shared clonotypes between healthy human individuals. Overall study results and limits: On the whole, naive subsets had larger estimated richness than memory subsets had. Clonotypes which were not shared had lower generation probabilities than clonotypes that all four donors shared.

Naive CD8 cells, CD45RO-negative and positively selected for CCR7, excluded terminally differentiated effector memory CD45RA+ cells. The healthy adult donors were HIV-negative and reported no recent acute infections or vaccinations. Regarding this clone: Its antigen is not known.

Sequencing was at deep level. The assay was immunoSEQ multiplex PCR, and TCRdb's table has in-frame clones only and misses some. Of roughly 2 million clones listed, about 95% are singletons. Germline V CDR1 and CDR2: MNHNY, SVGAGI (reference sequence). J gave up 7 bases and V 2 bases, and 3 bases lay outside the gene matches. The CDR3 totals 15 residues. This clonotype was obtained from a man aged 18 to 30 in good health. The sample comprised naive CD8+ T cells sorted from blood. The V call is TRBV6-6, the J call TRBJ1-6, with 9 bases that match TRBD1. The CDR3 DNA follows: TGTGCCAGCAGTTACAGGACAGGGGAAAATTCACCCCTCCACTTT. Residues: CASSYRTGENSPLHF.